This TCR beta chain derives from a study of cytomegalovirus exposure and HLA in healthy donors. General study results and limits: The authors listed 150 to 200 TCR beta chains as cytomegalovirus-associated.

This clone was counted only a few times. Its antigen remains unidentified. Germline CDR1 MDHEN, CDR2 SYDVKM. CDR3 length: 14 residues. V gave up 3 bases and J gave up 4 bases; unmatched junction bases: 1. Profiling relied on immunoSEQ multiplex PCR, and the TCRdb table lists in-frame clones only, not all of them. The sample yields some 140,000 clones, around 84% seen once. The sequence derives from a human donor in good health. The chain combines TRBV28 with TRBJ2-2; the match to TRBD2 covers 8 bases. The sequenced material came from PBMCs. The CDR3: CASSFRGGTGELFF. CDR3 DNA: TGTGCCAGCAGTTTCCGGGGGGGCACCGGGGAGCTGTTTTTT.